This TCR beta chain was obtained from a study of read filtering for tumor transcriptome and immune sequencing. Study background: Under 10 patients were R-ISS I, approximately 15 were R-ISS II, 6 or 7 were R-ISS III. DNase treatment preceded whole-transcriptome library preparation.

Findings and caveats of the study: IR-seq and RNA-seq agreed better without single-read clonotypes. The CD138-negative fraction was mixed bone marrow immune cells, not pure T cells.

The CDR3 length is 12 residues. Per germline, CDR1 SEHNR and CDR2 FQNEAQ (reference sequence). V was pared by 2 bases and J by 5 bases, with 6 bases between. From 350 to 500 ng of RNA, a library with molecular barcoded alpha/delta and beta/gamma adaptors was made. TCRdb used MiXCR to reprocess the reads, holding one entry per CDR3 protein. The data contain 45,000 to 55,000 distinct CDR3 sequences, over 9.5% of them singletons. This clonotype was seen many times. Antigen unknown. The sample consisted of a population of CD138-negative cells sorted from bone marrow. The TCR originated in a donor aged 40 or older with multiple myeloma. The chain couples TRBV7-9 to TRBJ2-5; D gene uncertain. CDR3 amino acids: CASSLKGETQYF. In DNA, the CDR3 is TGTGCCAGCAGCTTAAAAGGGGAGACCCAGTACTTC.